The 27 T cell receptor beta chains in this list originate from one sample, sequenced in a study of blood T cell repertoires in COVID-19. Clones were read by immunoSEQ multiplex PCR, and TCRdb kept only the in-frame ones, dropping some. The sample includes about 98,000 clones, approximately 80% of them seen just once. The specimen was peripheral blood. The receptors here all came from a man aged 55-75 years with acute or convalescent COVID-19.

V is TRBV19 and J is TRBJ2-5, with 8 bases identical to TRBD1. The CDR3 consists of 17 residues. Germline V CDR1 and CDR2: LNHDA, SQIVND (reference sequence). Trimming cost V 5 bases and J 5 bases; bases outside gene matches: 16. The chain's CDR3 is CASSGVLDRVGRETQYF. As DNA, the CDR3 is TGTGCCAGTAGTGGGGTTTTGGACAGGGTCGGCCGTGAGACCCAGTACTTC.

This sequence joins TRBV10-3 and TRBJ2-7; 7 bases map to TRBD2. Per the germline V gene, CDR1 is ENHRY and CDR2 is SYGVKD. The CDR3 is made up of 15 amino acids. The V gene end was trimmed by 3 bases and the J gene end by 0 bases; junction bases not matched to a gene: 5. The CDR3 loop reads CAISDRGGSSYEQYF. DNA of the CDR3: TGTGCCATCAGTGATCGGGGAGGGAGCTCCTACGAGCAGTACTTC.

The genes are TRBV6-2 or TRBV6-3 and TRBJ1-6, with 7 bases that match TRBD1. The CDR3 spans 15 residues. J gave up 6 bases and V 0 bases, and 2 bases lay outside the gene matches. In germline, CDR1 is MNHEY, CDR2 SVGEGT. The CDR3 DNA sequence: TGTGCCAGCAGTTACTCTGGACAGGTTAATTCACCCCTCCACTTT. As protein: CASSYSGQVNSPLHF.

This chain connects TRBV6-5 to TRBJ1-4; D may be TRBD1 (5 bases). This CDR3 has 14 residues. Germline CDR1 and CDR2: MNHEY and SVGAGI. With 7 bases removed from V and 5 bases from J, the gap between germline ends came to 14 bases. This CDR3 is CASTLMGGNEKLFF. The CDR3 DNA reads as TGTGCCAGCACCTTAATGGGGGGGAATGAAAAACTGTTTTTT.

V usage is TRBV11-2 and J usage is TRBJ1-1; 8 bases fit TRBD1. Germline-derived CDR1 and CDR2 are SGHAT and FQNNGV. CDR3 size: 13 residues. After removal of 1 base from V and 11 bases from J, the junction contained 6 bases not matched to a gene. The CDR3 nucleotides are TGTGCCAGCAGCTTAGCTGGACAGGGTATGGCTTTCTTT. It encodes CASSLAGQGMAFF. Filled out from reference TRBV11-2 and TRBJ1-1, the complete variable domain reads EAGVAQSPRYKIIEKRQSVAFWCNPISGHATLYWYQQILGQGPKLLIQFQNNGVVDDSQLPKDRFSAERLKGVDSTLKIQPAKLEDSAVYLCASSLAGQGMAFFGQGTRLTVV.

This sequence joins TRBV5-6 and TRBJ2-1, with D possibly TRBD1 on 6 matching bases. Trimming shortened V by 3 bases and J by 8 bases, and 18 bases separated the two germline ends. CDR3 size: 15 residues. Per germline, CDR1 SGHDT and CDR2 YYEEEE. In nucleotides, the CDR3 is TGTGCCAGCAGCTCCGGGACAATCATAGGAGATGAGCAGTTCTTC. Protein sequence: CASSSGTIIGDEQFF.

The chain links TRBV21-1 to TRBJ2-2; no DNA check was done on the table's D call, TRBD2. TRBV21-1 is listed as a pseudogene. The CDR3 runs 18 residues. CDR3 sequence: CASSKQTSGRPNTGELFF. As DNA, the CDR3 is TGTGCCAGCAGCAAACAGACTAGCGGGAGGCCGAACACCGGGGAGCTGTTTTTT.

The chain recombines TRBV30 with TRBJ1-6, with 11 bases that match TRBD1. Unmatched junction bases numbered 1, after V lost 6 bases and J lost 6 bases. This CDR3 has 13 amino acids. Germline V gene sequence: CDR1 GTSNPN, CDR2 SVGIG (reference sequence). The CDR3 here is CACGTGGNSPLHF. In nucleotides, the CDR3 is TGTGCCTGCGGGACAGGGGGTAATTCACCCCTCCACTTT.

This rearrangement joins TRBV24-1 to TRBJ2-5; TRBD1 aligns across 9 bases. The CDR3 runs 18 residues. Trimming removed 5 bases from V and 1 base from J; junction bases left unmatched: 13. In germline, CDR1 is KGHDR, CDR2 SFDVKD. The CDR3 protein is CATSAWTGASGFQETQYF. CDR3 nucleotides: TGTGCCACCAGTGCCTGGACAGGGGCTAGCGGATTCCAAGAGACCCAGTACTTC.

V usage is TRBV6-5 and J usage is TRBJ2-6, with D unresolved. CDR3 length equals 15 residues. Germline values: CDR1 MNHEY, CDR2 SVGAGI. V was shortened by 6 bases and J by 2 bases, with 11 bases between the two germline ends. The DNA of the CDR3 is TGTGCCAGCAGCCCCGGTTTCGCTGGGGCCAACGTCCTGACTTTC. Translating it yields CASSPGFAGANVLTF.

This rearrangement joins TRBV4-1 to TRBJ2-1; 14 bases fit TRBD2. V shed 3 bases and J 1 base; nucleotides not matched to a gene: 2. CDR3 length: 17 residues. Germline CDR1 MGHRA, CDR2 YSYEKL. In DNA, the CDR3 is TGCGCCAGCAGCCAGGGACTAGCGGGGGCATCCTACAATGAGCAGTTCTTC. It yields the protein CASSQGLAGASYNEQFF.

V usage is TRBV5-5 and J usage is TRBJ1-1; D perhaps matches TRBD1 (6 bases). The CDR3 has 13 residues. The germline V and J ends were trimmed by 3 bases and 5 bases, with 11 bases remaining between them. Germline V gene data show CDR1 as SGHKS and CDR2 as YYEKEE (reference sequence). The CDR3 DNA follows: TGTGCCAGCAGCTCAACAGGGCAGACTGAAGCTTTCTTT. This encodes CASSSTGQTEAFF.

This chain connects TRBV10-1 to TRBJ2-2; D gene unclear. Trimming removed 2 bases from V and 7 bases from J, with 14 bases in between. The CDR3 consists of 15 residues. CDR1 and CDR2 (germline): WNHNN, SYGVQD (reference sequence). The CDR3 DNA reads as TGCGCCAGCAGTGAGACAGCTCACGGTAGCGGGGAGCTGTTTTTT. Amino acid sequence: CASSETAHGSGELFF.

This clone has a single count. This chain joins TRBV7-8 and TRBJ2-7; TRBD2 matches at 7 bases. Per germline, CDR1 SGHVS and CDR2 FQNEAQ. This CDR3 spans 13 amino acids. Germline trimming cut 1 base from V and 5 bases from J; bases unmatched to any gene: 2. CDR3 residues: CASSLGLADEQYF. The CDR3 bases are TGTGCCAGCAGCTTAGGCCTAGCGGACGAGCAGTACTTC.

The V gene is TRBV9, the J gene TRBJ2-6; 10 positions match TRBD1. This CDR3 has 17 amino acids. The germline V gene encodes CDR1 SGDLS and CDR2 YYNGEE. V gave up 3 bases and J gave up 2 bases; unmatched junction bases: 5. The CDR3 sequence is CASSAGQGKAGANVLTF. CDR3 DNA sequence: TGTGCCAGCAGCGCGGGACAGGGGAAGGCTGGGGCCAACGTCCTGACTTTC. The whole variable domain, filled in from reference TRBV9 and TRBJ2-6, reads DSGVTQTPKHLITATGQRVTLRCSPRSGDLSVYWYQQSLDQGLQFLIQYYNGEERAKGNILERFSAQQFPDLHSELNLSSLELGDSALYFCASSAGQGKAGANVLTFGAGSRLTVL.

The chain is built from TRBV11-2 and TRBJ2-5; 8 nucleotides align to TRBD2. Trimming took 6 bases from V and 4 from J; bases not matched to a gene: 7. CDR1 is SGHAT and CDR2 is FQNNGV in the germline V gene. The CDR3 sequence is 14 residues long. The CDR3 is CASRPPAGGETQYF. The CDR3 bases are TGTGCCAGCAGGCCCCCCGCGGGGGGAGAGACCCAGTACTTC.

The rearrangement links TRBV3-1 (or the pseudogene TRBV3-2) to TRBJ2-3, with D possibly matching TRBD2 (6 bases). This CDR3 region has 14 residues. Between the trimmed V and J ends, which lost 0 bases and 3 bases, there was a span of 7 bases. The germline CDR1 and CDR2 sequences are LGHDT and YNNKEL (reference sequence). Written as DNA, the CDR3 is TGTGCCAGCAGCCAAGATCGGGGGACAGATACGCAGTATTTT. As protein: CASSQDRGTDTQYF.

The chain joins TRBV18 to TRBJ1-2; D remains unclear. The CDR3 runs 18 residues. Trimming shortened V by 2 bases and J by 6 bases, and 25 bases separated the two germline ends. CDR1 and CDR2 from the germline V gene are KGHSH and LQKENI. The CDR3 region is CASSPGDQSPERKDGYTF. The CDR3 DNA reads as TGTGCCAGCTCACCAGGCGATCAGTCTCCGGAGAGGAAAGATGGCTACACCTTC. The full variable domain, in which reference TRBV18 and TRBJ1-2 provide the parts outside the CDR3, is NAGVMQNPRHLVRRRGQEARLRCSPMKGHSHVYWYRQLPEEGLKFMVYLQKENIIDESGMPKERFSAEFPKEGPSILRIQQVVRGDSAAYFCASSPGDQSPERKDGYTFGSGTRLTVV.

V is TRBV6-5 and J is TRBJ2-1, with 9 bases lining up with TRBD1. Germline values: CDR1 MNHEY, CDR2 SVGAGI. Losses at the gene ends were 8 bases for V and 7 bases for J; bases not matched to a gene: 12. This CDR3 spans 15 amino acids. This chain's CDR3 is CASLRGQGGENEQFF. CDR3 in DNA: TGTGCCAGCTTAAGGGGACAGGGAGGAGAAAATGAGCAGTTCTTC.

J is TRBJ1-3 and V is TRBV30, with a tentative D call TRBD1 (5 bases). V was trimmed by 4 bases and J by 2 bases, leaving 9 bases between them. The CDR3 runs to 13 residues. Germline lookup yields CDR1 GTSNPN and CDR2 SVGIG (reference sequence). CDR3 sequence: CAWTGHPGNTIYF. The CDR3 DNA sequence: TGTGCCTGGACCGGACACCCTGGAAACACCATATATTTT. The full variable domain, with the rest looked up from reference TRBV30 and TRBJ1-3, is SQTIHQWPATLVQPVGSPLSLECTVEGTSNPNLYWYRQAAGRGLQLLFYSVGIGQISSEVPQNLSASRPQDRQFILSSKKLLLSDSGFYLCAWTGHPGNTIYFGEGSWLTVV.

The V call is TRBV6-5, the J call TRBJ1-5; possibly TRBD1 for D (5 bases). The germline V gene has CDR1 MNHEY and CDR2 SVGAGI. Deletions cut 6 bases from V and 7 bases from J, with 19 bases between. The CDR3 is 15 amino acids. The CDR3 is CASRGQTDFFQPQHF. The DNA for the CDR3 is TGTGCCAGCAGGGGCCAGACAGACTTCTTCCAGCCCCAGCATTTT.

The genes are TRBV9 and TRBJ1-2, with no clear D. The germline V gene encodes CDR1 SGDLS and CDR2 YYNGEE. Trimming left V 0 bases short and J 4 bases short, with 13 bases between. There are 15 residues in the CDR3. The CDR3 spells CASSVGGWMGYGYTF. CDR3 nucleotides: TGTGCCAGCAGCGTAGGAGGGTGGATGGGCTATGGCTACACCTTC.

The J gene is TRBJ2-5, the V gene TRBV30; 8 positions match TRBD1. J was trimmed by 5 bases and V by 1 base; bases with no gene match: 3. Germline assignment: CDR1 GTSNPN and CDR2 SVGIG (reference sequence). This CDR3 has 13 residues. In DNA, the CDR3 is TGTGCCTGGAGTGAGGACAGGGTTGAGACCCAGTACTTC. Translation: CAWSEDRVETQYF.

The V call is TRBV3-1 (or the pseudogene TRBV3-2), the J call TRBJ2-7, with D perhaps matching TRBD2 (7 bases). The CDR3 has 14 residues. V dropped 4 bases and J dropped 0 bases, with 10 bases sitting between them. The V gene's germline CDR1 is LGHDT and CDR2 YNNKEL (reference sequence). Written as DNA, the CDR3 is TGTGCCAGCAGCCCCGGGGGGCCCTCCTACGAGCAGTACTTC. It codes for CASSPGGPSYEQYF.

CDR3 in DNA: TGTGCCAGCAGCTTGTTTCGAGACAGGGGGCAGGTCAATGAGCAGTTCTTC. This translates into CASSLFRDRGQVNEQFF. The rearrangement joins TRBV5-6 to TRBJ2-1; 10 nucleotides align to TRBD1. This CDR3 has 17 amino acids. Germline CDR1 and CDR2: SGHDT and YYEEEE. The ends lost 1 base at V and 6 bases at J; junction bases unmatched: 10.

The chain couples TRBV2 to TRBJ2-1; no definite D call. V dropped 11 bases and J dropped 6 bases, with 17 bases sitting between them. The CDR3 covers 13 residues. Germline-derived CDR1 and CDR2 are SNHLY and FYNNEI. CDR3 residues: CAGSSSAVNEQFF. CDR3 DNA: TGTGCCGGATCCTCGTCTGCGGTCAATGAGCAGTTCTTC.

V gene TRBV6-5 combines with J gene TRBJ2-3, with 7 bases that match TRBD2. V gave up 0 bases and J gave up 4 bases; unmatched junction bases: 7. CDR3 length equals 16 residues. Germline loops: CDR1 MNHEY, CDR2 SVGAGI. CDR3 amino acids: CASSYSAGGWPDTQYF. The CDR3 coding sequence is TGTGCCAGCAGTTACTCCGCCGGGGGGTGGCCAGATACGCAGTATTTT.